The 5 T cell receptor beta chains listed next were all sequenced from one sample in a study of T cell responses to AZD1222 COVID-19 vaccine. Generated by immunoSEQ multiplex PCR, the TCRdb table keeps only in-frame clones and is missing some. The table lists roughly 150,000 clones, 92% of them singletons, with less than 2.5% in the top ten. The sequencing used peripheral blood, collected on day 0 of AZD1222 vaccination. Receptors originate from an adult in good health.

The V and J genes are TRBV20-1 and TRBJ2-7, with TRBD2 as a possible D gene (7 bases). This CDR3 is built from 15 residues. Between the trimmed V and J ends, which lost 3 bases and 1 base, there was a span of 16 bases. Germline CDR1 reads DFQATT; CDR2 reads SNEGSKA (reference sequence). CDR3 sequence (DNA): TGCAGTGCTAGTCCACAAAGGGGGGGGTCCTACGAGCAGTACTTC. Amino acid sequence: CSASPQRGGSYEQYF.

The chain couples TRBV13 to TRBJ2-5; 11 bases line up with TRBD2. V lost 1 base to trimming and J lost 5 bases; unmatched junction nucleotides: 0. CDR1 and CDR2 from the germline V gene are PRHDT and FYEKMQ (reference sequence). This CDR3 contains 14 residues. This chain's CDR3 is CASSLASGGETQYF. CDR3 sequence (DNA): TGTGCCAGCAGCTTAGCTAGCGGGGGGGAGACCCAGTACTTC.

The chain uses TRBV7-8 and TRBJ1-3, with a tentative D call TRBD1 (5 bases). Trimming removed 5 bases at V and 1 base at J, with 12 bases between. Germline loops: CDR1 SGHVS, CDR2 FQNEAQ. The CDR3 loop spans 15 amino acids. Written as DNA, the CDR3 is TGTGCCAGCAGCCCCAATGGGGGTTCTGGAAACACCATATATTTT. This gives the protein CASSPNGGSGNTIYF.

V and J are TRBV7-2 and TRBJ2-2, with TRBD1 identical over 8 bases. The length of the CDR3 is 14 residues. Germline V CDR1 and CDR2: SGHTA, FQGNSA. V lost 4 bases, J lost 4 bases, and 2 bases stayed unmatched. The CDR3 region is CASSSGQGTGELFF. CDR3 in DNA: TGTGCCAGCAGCTCCGGACAGGGCACCGGGGAGCTGTTTTTT.

The chain recombines TRBV27 with TRBJ2-7; TRBD2 aligns across 13 bases. The CDR3 length is 15 residues. Germline CDR1 reads MNHEY; CDR2 reads SMNVEV (reference sequence). J was trimmed by 2 bases and V by 6 bases; bases with no gene match: 4. The CDR3 reads CASRTSGGLTYEQYF. In DNA, the CDR3 is TGTGCCAGCAGGACTAGCGGGGGGCTGACCTACGAGCAGTACTTC.